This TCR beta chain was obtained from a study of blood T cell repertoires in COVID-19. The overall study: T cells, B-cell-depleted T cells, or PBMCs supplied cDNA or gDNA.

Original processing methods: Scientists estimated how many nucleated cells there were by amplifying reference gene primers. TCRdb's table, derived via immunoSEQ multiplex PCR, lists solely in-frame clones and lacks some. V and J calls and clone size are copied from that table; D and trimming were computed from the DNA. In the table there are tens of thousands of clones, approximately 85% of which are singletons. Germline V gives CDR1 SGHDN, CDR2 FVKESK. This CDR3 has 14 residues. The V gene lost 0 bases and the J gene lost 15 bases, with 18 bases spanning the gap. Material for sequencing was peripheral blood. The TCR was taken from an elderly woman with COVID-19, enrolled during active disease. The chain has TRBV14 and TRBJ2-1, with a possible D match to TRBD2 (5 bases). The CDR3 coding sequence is TGTGCCAGCAGCCAAGATAGCGCAGGACCTCGTGTGTTCTTC. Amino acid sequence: CASSQDSAGPRVFF. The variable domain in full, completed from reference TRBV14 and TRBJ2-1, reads EAGVTQFPSHSVIEKGQTVTLRCDPISGHDNLYWYRRVMGKEIKFLLHFVKESKQDESGMPNNRFLAERTGGTYSTLKVQPAELEDSGVYFCASSQDSAGPRVFFGPGTRLTVL.